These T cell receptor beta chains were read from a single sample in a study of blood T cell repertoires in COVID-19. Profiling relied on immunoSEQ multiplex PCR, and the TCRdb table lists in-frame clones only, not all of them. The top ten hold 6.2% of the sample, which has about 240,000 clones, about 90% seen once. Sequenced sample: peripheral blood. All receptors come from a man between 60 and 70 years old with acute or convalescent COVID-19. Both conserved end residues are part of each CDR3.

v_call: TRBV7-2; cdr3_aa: CASSLVADPTDTQYF
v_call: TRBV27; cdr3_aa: CASSSNRGLGEQYF
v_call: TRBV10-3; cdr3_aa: CAISESGRGTDTQYF
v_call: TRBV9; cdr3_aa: CASSVSPGQGGDTQYF
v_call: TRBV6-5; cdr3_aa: CASSPTGTQPQHF
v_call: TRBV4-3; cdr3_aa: CASSQAAASGGLGGYNEQFF
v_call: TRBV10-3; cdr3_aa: CAIGNRDRSRLLNTGELFF
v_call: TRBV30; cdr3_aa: CAWEDRFTNYGYTF
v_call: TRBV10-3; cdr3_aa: CAISWDSMNTEAFF
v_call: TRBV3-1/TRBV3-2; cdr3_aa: CASSQQLAGGPYEQYF
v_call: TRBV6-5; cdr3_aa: CASMHNRAPQETQYF
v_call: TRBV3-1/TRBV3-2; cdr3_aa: CASSQEGRNGYTF
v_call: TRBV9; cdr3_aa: CASSYRVGSTEAFF
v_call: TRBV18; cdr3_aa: CASSPPRGRTSGNTIYF
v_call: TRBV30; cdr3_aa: CAWSVYSYNEQFF
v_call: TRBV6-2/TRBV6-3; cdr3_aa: CASSPRGQRNTGELFF
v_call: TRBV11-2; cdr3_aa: CASSLARISEQFF
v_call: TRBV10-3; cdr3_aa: CAISGHRTGLYTYEAFF
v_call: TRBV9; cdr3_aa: CASSVAVMAGGQNEQFF
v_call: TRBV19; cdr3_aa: CASSGLNRGIGSPLHF
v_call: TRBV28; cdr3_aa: CASSPDRRDRQQETQYF
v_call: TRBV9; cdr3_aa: CASNIQSGSANEQFF
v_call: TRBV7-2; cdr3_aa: CASSFGQDPDEQYF
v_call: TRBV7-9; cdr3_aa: CASSLGGGVTGLAGNEQFF
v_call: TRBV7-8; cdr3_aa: CASSPSLGLAEGADTQYF
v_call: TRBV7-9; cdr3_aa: CASSFDRGRTDTQYF
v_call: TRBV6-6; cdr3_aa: CASSSETSGNTIYF